The 23 T cell receptor gamma chains in this list originate from one sample, sequenced in a study of gamma delta lymphoproliferative disorders and STAT genes. The receptor sequences were amplified from genomic DNA of peripheral blood mononuclear cells. TCRdb reprocessed the multiplex PCR reads through CATT. The sample comprises about 2,400 gamma-chain clones, 10% of which are singletons, and about 9.4% rests with the top ten. Sequencing was done on a sample of blood. The receptors here all came from a human donor in good health.

This clone is labeled as medium-sized (0.01 to 0.1%). V and J are TRGV9 and TRGJ1 or TRGJ2. The J gene is not listed in TCRdb, so it was assigned here from a DNA match to germline. Germline V gene data show CDR1 as GITISATS and CDR2 as ISYDGTV (reference sequence). This CDR3 is 13 amino acids long. V shed 2 bases and J 7 bases; nucleotides not matched to a gene: 8. This CDR3 reads CALWEGGWYKKLF. The CDR3 DNA reads as TGTGCCTTGTGGGAGGGAGGGTGGTATAAGAAACTCTTT.

This clone is medium-sized in the sample. In DNA, the CDR3 is TGTGCCACCTGGGACGACCGGACCACTGGTTGGTTCAAGATATTT. Translation gives CATWDDRTTGWFKIF. The chain carries TRGV2 and TRGJP1. TCRdb gives no J gene; it was assigned here by matching the DNA to germline. This CDR3 has 15 residues. Looked up from germline, CDR1 is EGSNGY and CDR2 is YDSYNSKV. J was trimmed by 2 bases and V by 2 bases; bases with no gene match: 5.

The table lists this clone with a few counts. This may arise from a read error, as a much more abundant clone is one base away. No DNA is shown, since the ends of the CDR3 on it are uncertain; the CDR3 is the one TCRdb lists. The sample carries other DNA sequences with the same CDR3. The J segment was not called; the V segment is TRGV11. TRGV11 belongs to the ORF category, with a function that is uncertain. A total of 17 residues make up the CDR3, ends included. CDR3: CTTVPAGFLTTGWFKIF.

Relative to its sample, this clone is large. The chain employs TRGV4 and TRGJP1. Matching the DNA to germline supplied the J gene, which TCRdb does not give. Germline V gene data show CDR1 as EGSTGY and CDR2 as YDSYTSSV. After removal of 1 base from V and 0 bases from J, the junction contained 2 bases not matched to a gene. There are 15 residues in the CDR3. The CDR3 reads CATWDGHTTGWFKIF. The DNA for the CDR3 is TGTGCCACCTGGGATGGCCATACCACTGGTTGGTTCAAGATATTT.

By its share, this clone is medium-sized. This chain uses TRGV8 with TRGJ1 or TRGJ2. The J gene is not listed in TCRdb, so it was assigned here from a DNA match to germline. CDR3 length: 13 amino acids. The germline CDR1 and CDR2 sequences are VENAVY and YDSYNSRV. J lost 10 bases, V lost 0 bases, and 9 bases had no gene match. The CDR3 spells CATWDRHAEKKLF. CDR3 nucleotides: TGTGCCACCTGGGATAGGCATGCGGAAAAGAAACTCTTT.

In this sample, this clone is medium-sized. The CDR3 sequence is CATSILYYYKKLF. The CDR3 DNA follows: TGTGCCACCTCCATACTTTATTATTATAAGAAACTCTTT. J is TRGJ1 or TRGJ2 and V is TRGV8. In the absence of a J gene in TCRdb, the DNA was matched to germline to assign it here. The germline V gene encodes CDR1 VENAVY and CDR2 YDSYNSRV. The V and J ends lost 8 bases and 2 bases, in that order; junction bases with no gene match: 9. This CDR3 is built from 13 residues.

By sample fraction, this clone is medium-sized. This chain joins TRGV8 and TRGJ1 or TRGJ2. The J gene, not given by TCRdb, was assigned here from a germline match of the nucleotide sequence. Trimming cost V 5 bases and J 2 bases; bases outside gene matches: 9. The V gene's germline CDR1 is VENAVY and CDR2 YDSYNSRV. This CDR3 is 14 amino acids long. CDR3 nucleotide sequence: TGTGCCACCTGGGCCAAAAGGGATTATTATAAGAAACTCTTT. Its translation is CATWAKRDYYKKLF.

This clone is termed medium-sized. The chain has TRGV2 and TRGJ1 or TRGJ2. The J gene is not listed in TCRdb, so it was assigned here from a DNA match to germline. Germline-derived CDR1 and CDR2 are EGSNGY and YDSYNSKV. The junction had 4 bases not matched to a gene; V was cut back by 8 bases and J by 0 bases. This CDR3 comprises 12 residues. The CDR3 here is CATFRNYYKKLF. For the CDR3, the DNA is TGTGCCACCTTTCGGAATTATTATAAGAAACTCTTT.

By its share, this clone is medium-sized. The chain joins TRGV2 to TRGJ1 or TRGJ2. The J gene was missing in TCRdb and was found by matching the end of the DNA to germline. Germline values: CDR1 EGSNGY, CDR2 YDSYNSKV. V lost 0 bases, J lost 4 bases, and 6 bases stayed unmatched. The CDR3 has 14 amino acids. The CDR3 reads CATWDGPGYYKKLF. In DNA, the CDR3 is TGTGCCACCTGGGACGGGCCAGGATATTATAAGAAACTCTTT.

Within the sample, this clone is medium-sized (0.01 to 0.1%). The rearrangement links TRGV2 to TRGJP1. The J gene is not listed in TCRdb, so it was assigned here from a DNA match to germline. The germline CDR1 and CDR2 sequences are EGSNGY and YDSYNSKV. The CDR3 runs to 12 residues. Unmatched junction bases numbered 2, after V lost 4 bases and J lost 6 bases. The DNA for the CDR3 is TGTGCCACCTGGGATTCTGGTTGGTTCAAGATATTT. Protein sequence: CATWDSGWFKIF.

By sample fraction, this clone is medium-sized. The chain employs TRGV10 and TRGJ1 or TRGJ2. The J gene, absent from TCRdb, was called here by matching the DNA to germline. TRGV10 is an ORF, with its function uncertain. This CDR3 is built from 15 residues. V lost 8 bases to trimming and J lost 1 base; unmatched junction nucleotides: 12. CDR3 bases: TGTGCTGCGTGGGATTCGGCAGCCAATTATTATAAGAAACTCTTT. It encodes CAAWDSAANYYKKLF.

By share, this clone ranks as medium-sized. The V gene is TRGV10, the J gene TRGJP1. TCRdb lists no J gene, so it was determined here by aligning the DNA to germline. TRGV10 is placed among ORFs of uncertain function. The ends lost 8 bases at V and 5 bases at J; junction bases unmatched: 6. This CDR3 has 13 amino acids. DNA of the CDR3: TGTGCTGCGTGGGCTAGAACTGGTTGGTTCAAGATATTT. Translation: CAAWARTGWFKIF.

Judged by abundance, this clone is medium-sized. This chain connects TRGV4 to TRGJ1 or TRGJ2. Here the J gene came from matching the DNA to germline, since TCRdb omits it. Unmatched junction bases numbered 4, after V lost 5 bases and J lost 0 bases. Germline-derived CDR1 and CDR2 are EGSTGY and YDSYTSSV. The CDR3 spans 13 residues. CDR3 nucleotide sequence: TGTGCCACCTGGGGTGAGAATTATTATAAGAAACTCTTT. Translation gives CATWGENYYKKLF.

This clone is classed as medium-sized (0.01 to 0.1%). A V gene of TRGV3 was called, but no J gene was assigned. Looked up from germline, CDR1 is VTNTFY and CDR2 is YDVSTARD (reference sequence). CDR3 length: 9 amino acids. The CDR3 is CATWDRQLF. CDR3 coding DNA: TGTGCCACCTGGGACAGGCAACTCTTT.

Within the sample, this clone is medium-sized. The chain uses TRGV4 and TRGJ1 or TRGJ2. The J gene is absent in TCRdb and was assigned here via DNA matching to germline. The length of the CDR3 is 15 residues. J gave up 3 bases and V 6 bases, and 14 bases lay outside the gene matches. Germline CDR1 and CDR2: EGSTGY and YDSYTSSV. This CDR3 reads CATWSLPPTYYKKLF. The CDR3 region has the DNA TGTGCCACCTGGTCTCTTCCCCCTACTTATTATAAGAAACTCTTT.

This clone was detected a few times. TCRdb has a much larger clone's protein, which differs at residue 5 from the translation of this DNA, likely because of a read error; what is shown is the protein translated from the DNA. V and J are TRGV2 and TRGJ1 or TRGJ2. TCRdb is silent on the J gene; assignment here came from matching the DNA to germline. V dropped 6 bases and J dropped 1; count of bases not matched to a gene: 9. From germline, CDR1 is EGSNGY and CDR2 YDSYNSKV. This CDR3 region has 14 residues. The CDR3 loop reads CATWNVNNYYKKLF. The CDR3 region has the DNA TGTGCCACCTGGAACGTCAACAATTATTATAAGAAACTCTTT.

By sample fraction, this clone is medium-sized. The same CDR3 arises from other DNA sequences in this sample as well. The rearrangement uses TRGV8 and TRGJ1 or TRGJ2. Assignment of the J gene here rests on matching the DNA to germline, because TCRdb gives none. The CDR3 covers 13 residues. CDR1 is VENAVY and CDR2 is YDSYNSRV in the germline V gene. V was clipped by 3 bases and J by 1 base; unmatched bases: 3. The CDR3 loop reads CATWDPNYYKKLF. In DNA form, the CDR3 reads TGTGCCACCTGGGATCCTAATTATTATAAGAAACTCTTT.

Concerning this clone itself: The limits of the CDR3 on the DNA are not certain, so only TCRdb's listed CDR3 is given. The J segment was not called; the V segment is TRGV10. TRGV10 is an ORF, with its function uncertain. The CDR3 numbers 21 amino acids, ends counted. The CDR3 region is CAAWDSRKTAVRNSLAVEQHF.

This clone is labeled medium-sized. This chain uses TRGV10 with TRGJ1 or TRGJ2. Here the J gene came from matching the DNA to germline, since TCRdb omits it. TRGV10 belongs to the ORF category, with a function that is uncertain. J gave up 3 bases and V 12 bases, and 6 bases lay outside the gene matches. The CDR3 extends over 11 amino acids. The CDR3 region is CAAFLYYKKLF. In DNA, the CDR3 is TGTGCTGCTTTTCTTTATTATAAGAAACTCTTT.

By its share, this clone is medium-sized. The chain has TRGV3 and TRGJ1 or TRGJ2. Here the J gene was assigned by germline matching of the DNA, as TCRdb has none. The CDR3 is 12 residues long. Germline loops: CDR1 VTNTFY, CDR2 YDVSTARD (reference sequence). The junction had 4 bases not matched to a gene; V was cut back by 5 bases and J by 3 bases. The chain's CDR3 is CATWATYYKKLF. Written as DNA, the CDR3 is TGTGCCACCTGGGCGACTTATTATAAGAAACTCTTT.

This clone was counted only a few times. The protein that TCRdb holds for this DNA derives from a much larger clone and differs from the translated DNA at residue 4, which likely indicates a read error; the protein shown here is translated from the DNA. This chain joins TRGV2 and TRGJ1 or TRGJ2. Here the J gene was assigned by germline matching of the DNA, as TCRdb has none. This CDR3 has 14 amino acids. The germline V gene has CDR1 EGSNGY and CDR2 YDSYNSKV. The CDR3 sequence: CATCDVNNYYKKLF. CDR3 DNA: TGTGCCACCTGTGACGTCAACAATTATTATAAGAAACTCTTT.

In its sample, this clone ranks as medium-sized. The chain joins TRGV2 to TRGJ1 or TRGJ2. In the absence of a J gene in TCRdb, the DNA was matched to germline to assign it here. The CDR3 has 16 residues. With V trimmed by 1 base and J by 0 bases, 9 bases remained unmatched. Germline V CDR1 and CDR2: EGSNGY, YDSYNSKV. The CDR3 region has the DNA TGTGCCACCTGGGACGGAAAGAATTCGAATTATTATAAGAAACTCTTT. This translates into CATWDGKNSNYYKKLF.

Sample share makes this clone medium-sized. The chain carries TRGV3 and TRGJ1 or TRGJ2. Here the J gene came from matching the DNA to germline, since TCRdb omits it. Germline V CDR1 and CDR2: VTNTFY, YDVSTARD (reference sequence). The CDR3 spans 12 residues. Germline trimming cut 3 bases from V and 5 bases from J; bases unmatched to any gene: 4. This CDR3 is CATWDDDYKKLF. DNA for the CDR3: TGTGCCACCTGGGACGACGATTATAAGAAACTCTTT.